The clone carrying this TCR beta chain was recorded a few times. The antigen is unknown. This sample was included in a study of identical twins. General study points: The presence of invariant MAIT and iNKT cells could partly confound analyses of zero-insertion sequences. High-abundance cord blood beta clonotypes had fewer insertions; memory repertoires showed none.

The V gene's germline CDR1 is LNHDA and CDR2 SQIVND (reference sequence). V was trimmed by 2 bases and J by 7 bases, leaving 9 bases between them. This CDR3 spans 13 amino acids. It was template switching that added a universal primer site, and there were unique molecular identifiers on the cDNA. TCRdb reprocessed the 5' RACE reads via MiXCR and lists one record per CDR3 protein. The sample yields more than 1.5 million distinct CDR3 sequences, about 32% seen once. The TCR was taken from a newborn girl in good health. Sequencing was done on a sample of cord blood. J is TRBJ2-1 and V is TRBV19; D unclear. For the CDR3, the DNA is TGTGCCAGTAGTATAACCGGGCGGAATGAGCAGTTCTTC. It codes for CASSITGRNEQFF.